This T cell receptor (beta chain) is drawn from a study of cytomegalovirus exposure and HLA in healthy donors. Study-wide results and limits: Reportedly, HLA-A and HLA-B alleles of most subjects were accurately predicted from TCR beta. Per a later analysis, about 15,000 TCR beta sequences showed association with HLA alleles at 0.05 false discovery rate. Most of the CMV-associated TCR beta chains (in a later analysis) appeared to be HLA-restricted. A few V segments could not be told apart, such as TRBV6-2 and TRBV6-3, and were left out.

Concerning this clone: The antigen is unknown.

This CDR3 contains 15 residues. V shed 3 bases, J shed 3 bases, and the junction held 5 bases outside the gene matches. Germline CDR1 reads SGHDN; CDR2 reads FVKESK. Primers for the PCR totalled 60 Vbeta and 13 Jbeta. Libraries were prepared by immunoSEQ multiplex PCR; TCRdb keeps only in-frame clonotypes and omits some of them. The sample includes 150,000 to 200,000 clones, 75% to 85% of them seen just once. This chain connects TRBV14 to TRBJ2-3, with 8 bases fitting TRBD1. The TCR originated in a woman aged 25 to 39 in good health and CMV-seropositive. Sequenced sample: PBMCs. The chain's CDR3 is CASSHDRGLTDTQYF. The CDR3 nucleotides are TGTGCCAGCAGCCATGACAGGGGATTGACAGATACGCAGTATTTT.